This TCR beta chain was recorded in a study of T cell responses to AZD1222 COVID-19 vaccine. General study results and limits: With dominance at 160-218 and 743-854, vaccine-associated CD4 TCRs spanned spike. Females outnumbered males among donors, who were mostly white British; clonal diversity was possibly underestimated. Every sample of the repertoires postdated the peak T cell response.

As for this clone: Its antigen is not identified.

The assay was immunoSEQ multiplex PCR, and TCRdb's table has in-frame clones only and misses some. The sample lists about 120,000 clones; approximately 90% were seen once. This CDR3 has 14 residues. The V gene lost 3 bases and the J gene lost 6 bases, with 12 bases spanning the gap. Germline CDR1 and CDR2: MGHRA and YSYEKL. The origin of this receptor is an adult in good health. The sequencing used peripheral blood, collected on day 0 of AZD1222 vaccination. The chain has TRBV4-1 and TRBJ1-5; D unclear. CDR3 protein: CASSHTGLGQPQHF. CDR3 DNA sequence: TGCGCCAGCAGCCATACGGGTTTAGGTCAGCCCCAGCATTTT.